The 2 T cell receptor beta chains presented below share a single source sample, sequenced in a study of beta chain features in type 1 diabetes. Expressed TCRB transcripts got sequenced, as all isolated RNA was reverse transcribed. The protocol was immunoSEQ multiplex PCR, while the TCRdb copy is restricted to in-frame clones and leaves out a portion. The repertoire holds 200,000 to 250,000 clones, with approximately 15% as singletons. Their cognate antigens are unknown. Overall study findings and caveats: Significant though moderate, a shortening of TCRB CDR3s appeared in all four CD4+ subsets of Type 1 diabetes patients.

Specimen: naive CD4+ T cells from blood. The receptors come from a man aged 25 to 40 with type 1 diabetes.

The chain combines TRBV6-1 with TRBJ2-1; 11 positions agree with TRBD2. The CDR3 runs to 15 residues. Trimming took 6 bases from V and 5 from J; bases not matched to a gene: 6. Per germline, CDR1 MNHNS and CDR2 SASEGT. The CDR3 coding sequence is TGTGCCAGCAGGGTGGGTAGCGGGGGGGACAATGAGCAGTTCTTC. This translates into CASRVGSGGDNEQFF.

This clone was counted between two and nine times. The chain couples TRBV7-9 to TRBJ2-3, with TRBD1 matching 8 bases. The junction had 5 bases not matched to a gene; V was cut back by 1 base and J by 2 bases. This CDR3 is built from 16 residues. Germline CDR1 SEHNR, CDR2 FQNEAQ (reference sequence). The CDR3 sequence: CASSLEWTGSTDTQYF. The CDR3 DNA reads TGTGCCAGCAGCTTAGAGTGGACAGGGTCCACAGATACGCAGTATTTT.